The 11 T cell receptor beta chains in this list originate from one sample, sequenced in a study of cytomegalovirus exposure and HLA in healthy donors. Vbeta (60) and Jbeta (13) primers were used in the PCR. Only in-frame clones appear in the TCRdb table, and some are missing; sequencing was by immunoSEQ multiplex PCR. Of under 250,000 clones in the sample, over 65% were seen once. Source material: PBMCs. These receptors all stem from a young woman in good health and CMV-seronegative.

The J gene is TRBJ1-2, the V gene TRBV4-1, with D perhaps matching TRBD1 (5 bases). The germline gives CDR1 MGHRA, CDR2 YSYEKL. This CDR3 has 17 amino acids. The V and J ends lost 4 bases and 3 bases respectively, with 21 bases between them. The CDR3 DNA sequence: TGCGCCAGCAGCCTAACGGCTCTGGGGGGTCGGGACTATGGCTACACCTTC. Its protein is CASSLTALGGRDYGYTF.

The chain uses TRBV2 and TRBJ2-1; 14 positions match TRBD2. This CDR3 contains 15 residues. CDR1 SNHLY and CDR2 FYNNEI come from the germline V gene. Trimming cost V 8 bases and J 4 bases; bases outside gene matches: 4. The DNA for the CDR3 is TGTGCCAGCGGGAGACTAGCGGGGGGGTACAATGAGCAGTTCTTC. This codes for CASGRLAGGYNEQFF.

Turning to this clone: One junction end does not reproduce the germline sequence, and a read error may be involved. The J gene is TRBJ2-5, the V gene TRBV7-7; TRBD2 might be the D (5 bases). CDR3 length: 14 residues. Germline loops: CDR1 SSHAT, CDR2 FNYEAQ (reference sequence). The CDR3, as DNA: TGTGCTAGCAGCGCGGTGGCAATTGAGGGGACCCAGTACTTC. It is translated as CASSAVAIEGTQYF.

V usage is TRBV5-8 and J usage is TRBJ1-2, with D perhaps TRBD1 (6 bases). The V gene's germline CDR1 is SGHTS and CDR2 YDEGEE. CDR3 length equals 17 residues. Trimming removed 4 bases from V and 2 bases from J, with 21 bases in between. CDR3 protein: CASSVQAGVGWNYGYTF. The CDR3 DNA follows: TGTGCCAGCAGCGTCCAGGCAGGGGTCGGATGGAACTATGGCTACACCTTC.

The chain carries TRBV6-5 and TRBJ2-6; the D gene is possibly TRBD1 (5 bases). Trimming took off 2 bases at V and 2 bases at J, with 7 bases between the two ends. Germline V lookup: CDR1 MNHEY, CDR2 SVGAGI. CDR3 length equals 15 residues. CDR3 bases: TGTGCCAGCAGTTACGCAGGGCCTGGGGCCAACGTCCTGACTTTC. Translation: CASSYAGPGANVLTF.

J is TRBJ2-3 and V is TRBV19; 11 bases are shared with TRBD2. The germline V gene encodes CDR1 LNHDA and CDR2 SQIVND (reference sequence). Trimming removed 3 bases from V and 0 bases from J; junction bases left unmatched: 2. The CDR3 extends over 16 amino acids. The CDR3 coding sequence is TGTGCCAGTAGTATTACTAGCGGGGGAAGCACAGATACGCAGTATTTT. As protein: CASSITSGGSTDTQYF.

This sequence joins TRBV5-1 and TRBJ1-1, with TRBD1 as a possible D gene (5 bases). The CDR3 is 16 amino acids. The V gene's germline CDR1 is SGHRS and CDR2 YFSETQ. The V gene lost 4 bases and the J gene lost 4 bases, with 20 bases spanning the gap. The chain's CDR3 is CASSLAGGAVGTEAFF. In DNA form, the CDR3 reads TGCGCCAGCAGCCTGGCGGGCGGGGCGGTTGGCACTGAAGCTTTCTTT.

The rearrangement uses TRBV4-1 and TRBJ1-1; D not certain. The V gene's germline CDR1 is MGHRA and CDR2 YSYEKL. The germline V and J ends were trimmed by 0 bases and 8 bases, with 13 bases remaining between them. The CDR3 is 14 amino acids. The CDR3 DNA follows: TGCGCCAGCAGCCAAGAGGGAGGGTACAGCGAAGCTTTCTTT. This sequence encodes CASSQEGGYSEAFF.

This chain connects TRBV28 to TRBJ2-7; 10 nucleotides agree with TRBD1. This CDR3 has 15 amino acids. Germline V gives CDR1 MDHEN, CDR2 SYDVKM. J was trimmed by 5 bases and V by 7 bases; bases with no gene match: 11. CDR3 sequence reads: CASTNPGQGRDEQYF. For the CDR3, the DNA is TGTGCCAGCACAAATCCGGGACAGGGGCGCGACGAGCAGTACTTC.

This clone occurred once. The V gene is TRBV29-1, the J gene TRBJ2-5, with 11 bases fitting TRBD2. This CDR3 is built from 17 residues. J lost 1 base, V lost 0 bases, and 7 bases had no gene match. The germline V gene encodes CDR1 SQVTM and CDR2 ANQGSEA. The CDR3 here is CSVEDRTSGSRQETQYF. The CDR3, as DNA: TGCAGCGTTGAAGACCGGACTAGCGGGTCCCGCCAAGAGACCCAGTACTTC.

This clone was observed a handful of times. This rearrangement joins TRBV4-1 to TRBJ2-2; 11 nucleotides line up with TRBD1. V lost 3 bases to trimming and J lost 2 bases; unmatched junction nucleotides: 8. The CDR3 has 18 residues. In germline, CDR1 is MGHRA, CDR2 YSYEKL. CDR3 in DNA: TGCGCCAGCAGCCACCTATATGGACAGGGGGCTAACACCGGGGAGCTGTTTTTT. Residues: CASSHLYGQGANTGELFF.